The source of this T cell receptor beta chain is a study of OX40 agonist ivuxolimab in advanced cancers. Background on the study: Given to patients was ivuxolimab, an agonistic anti-OX40 (CD134) antibody.

Using immunoSEQ multiplex PCR, the repertoire was profiled, and TCRdb retains in-frame clones only, with some absent. The sample lists over 55,000 clones; around 80% were seen once. V lost 3 bases and J lost 3, with 9 bases in between. The CDR3 has 14 residues. Germline V CDR1 and CDR2: SGHTA, FQGTGA. The TCR originated in an adult with an advanced solid tumor such as melanoma, head and neck, liver or kidney cancer. The starting material was CD4+ or CD8+ T cells sorted from blood, obtained in a trial of the OX40 agonist ivuxolimab. This chain joins TRBV7-3 and TRBJ2-1; a weak D match, TRBD2 (6 bases). The CDR3 DNA follows: TGTGCCAGCAGCTTGGGAGGACTCTACAATGAGCAGTTCTTC. Its protein is CASSLGGLYNEQFF.